One and the same sample provided the 19 T cell receptor beta chains below, sequenced in a study of Ad26.COV2.S vaccination and SARS-CoV-2 variants. The treatment: around 19 received Ad26.COV2.S at low or high dose, single or two shots; roughly five received placebo; per-sample allocation not given. Sampling was done on day 63 after the first vaccine or placebo injection. TCRdb's copy holds only in-frame clones and misses some; the assay was immunoSEQ multiplex PCR. This table holds around 310,000 clones, under 90% found once. This sample comprised peripheral blood, obtained in a trial of Ad26.COV2.S vaccine versus placebo. The source of these receptors is a person aged 18 to 65 who received the Ad26.COV2.S COVID-19 vaccine or a placebo.

J is TRBJ1-2 and V is TRBV4-2, with D hard to call. There are 13 residues in the CDR3. Germline V gene data show CDR1 as LGHNA and CDR2 as YNFKEQ. V was clipped by 1 base and J by 5 bases, with 8 bases between them. The CDR3 here is CASSQAGFYGYTF. CDR3 nucleotides: TGTGCCAGCAGCCAAGCAGGATTTTATGGCTACACCTTC.

This rearrangement joins TRBV5-1 to TRBJ1-4, with D possibly matching TRBD1 (5 bases). CDR1 and CDR2 (germline): SGHRS, YFSETQ. Between the trimmed V and J ends, which lost 4 bases and 6 bases, there was a span of 16 bases. The CDR3 covers 15 residues. CDR3 sequence (DNA): TGCGCCAGCAGCCCGACCGGGGCTGTGGATGAAAAACTGTTTTTT. Amino acids: CASSPTGAVDEKLFF.

The chain uses TRBV11-2 and TRBJ2-7; the D gene is possibly TRBD1 (6 bases). CDR1 and CDR2 from the germline V gene are SGHAT and FQNNGV. The CDR3 is 14 amino acids. The V end was cut by 1 base, the J end by 2 bases, with 9 bases between. The CDR3 DNA sequence: TGTGCCAGCAGCTTAGGAGCAGGGGCCTACGAGCAGTACTTC. Its translation: CASSLGAGAYEQYF.

The CDR3 region has the DNA TGCGCCAGCAGCTTGGGACCCCAAGAGACCCAGTACTTC. It specifies CASSLGPQETQYF. The V call is TRBV5-1, the J call TRBJ2-5; D is uncertain. Germline CDR1 SGHRS, CDR2 YFSETQ. This CDR3 has 13 amino acids. The germline V and J ends were trimmed by 0 bases and 1 base, with 4 bases remaining between them.

The rearrangement links TRBV14 to TRBJ2-1, with 14 positions matching TRBD2. With 4 bases clipped from V and 3 bases from J, the junction kept 5 bases outside the gene matches. Germline CDR1 is SGHDN and CDR2 is FVKESK. The CDR3 is 17 residues long. The CDR3 coding sequence is TGTGCCAGCAGCCGACTAGCGGGAGGGATCGGCTACAATGAGCAGTTCTTC. Protein sequence: CASSRLAGGIGYNEQFF.

In DNA, the CDR3 is TGTGCCAGCAGGGGAGTACCGAGTCTTCCCCCTAACTATGGCTACACCTTC. This translates into CASRGVPSLPPNYGYTF. The rearrangement links TRBV28 to TRBJ1-2, with unresolved D. Germline loops: CDR1 MDHEN, CDR2 SYDVKM. V was trimmed by 6 bases and J by 0 bases, leaving 20 bases between them. The CDR3 length is 17 residues.

V is TRBV15 and J is TRBJ2-1; D gene unclear. Trimming took 4 bases from V and 4 from J, leaving 8 bases between them. CDR1 and CDR2 (germline): LNHNV, YYDKDF (reference sequence). This CDR3 comprises 13 residues. The CDR3 bases are TGTGCCACCAGCACACATTCGTACAATGAGCAGTTCTTC. Its translation is CATSTHSYNEQFF.

The chain joins TRBV6-2 or TRBV6-3 to TRBJ2-2, with D maybe TRBD1 (7 bases). CDR1 is MNHEY, CDR2 SVGEGT, per germline. V lost 6 bases and J 6 bases, leaving 23 bases between the germline ends. The CDR3 runs 17 residues. In DNA, the CDR3 is TGTGCCAGCAGCATACAGGGGTCGAGAGGGGAGGCCGGGGAGCTGTTTTTT. Its translation: CASSIQGSRGEAGELFF.

This clone has a single count. V is TRBV7-9 and J is TRBJ2-7, with 7 nucleotides matching TRBD2. Germline V CDR1 and CDR2: SEHNR, FQNEAQ (reference sequence). The V gene end was trimmed by 5 bases and the J gene end by 1 base; junction bases not matched to a gene: 11. The CDR3 is 16 amino acids. CDR3 sequence reads: CASSTTLAANSYEQYV. The CDR3 DNA is TGTGCCAGCAGCACAACTCTAGCGGCGAATTCCTACGAGCAGTACGTC.

This clone came up a few times. DNA for the CDR3: TGTGCCAGCAGCTTGATAGAGACAGGCTGGGGTTCACCCCTCCACTTT. This gives the protein CASSLIETGWGSPLHF. The chain recombines TRBV5-6 with TRBJ1-6; D is perhaps TRBD1 (6 bases). Looked up from germline, CDR1 is SGHDT and CDR2 is YYEEEE. This CDR3 comprises 16 residues. Trimming took 1 base from V and 9 from J, leaving 17 bases between them.

The chain carries TRBV4-3 and TRBJ1-4; 8 positions match TRBD1. This CDR3 is 14 amino acids long. V was pared by 2 bases and J by 7 bases, with 3 bases of the junction left unmatched. The germline CDR1 and CDR2 sequences are LGHNA and YSLEER. CDR3 sequence: CASSQTTGGEKLFF. The CDR3 DNA sequence: TGCGCCAGCAGCCAAACCACAGGGGGTGAAAAACTGTTTTTT.

This clone was detected only once. The chain uses TRBV9 and TRBJ2-1; 7 bases agree with TRBD1. The germline CDR1 and CDR2 sequences are SGDLS and YYNGEE. The CDR3 consists of 15 residues. Trimming at V came to 0 bases and at J to 3 bases, leaving 3 bases not matched to a gene. The CDR3 nucleotides read TGTGCCAGCAGCGTAGCGCAGGGGGACTACAATGAGCAGTTCTTC. It translates to CASSVAQGDYNEQFF. The full variable domain, in which reference TRBV9 and TRBJ2-1 provide the parts outside the CDR3, is DSGVTQTPKHLITATGQRVTLRCSPRSGDLSVYWYQQSLDQGLQFLIQYYNGEERAKGNILERFSAQQFPDLHSELNLSSLELGDSALYFCASSVAQGDYNEQFFGPGTRLTVL.

This chain connects TRBV4-3 to TRBJ2-1; 9 positions agree with TRBD2. The V gene's germline CDR1 is LGHNA and CDR2 YSLEER. The CDR3 extends over 16 amino acids. V gave up 1 base and J gave up 9 bases; unmatched junction bases: 10. The DNA of the CDR3 is TGCGCCAGCAGCCAAGGTTCTAGCGGGATCGCGGGTGAGCAGTTCTTC. The encoded protein is CASSQGSSGIAGEQFF.

This chain links TRBV19 with TRBJ1-1; possibly TRBD1 for D (5 bases). This CDR3 spans 11 amino acids. Germline CDR1 and CDR2: LNHDA and SQIVND (reference sequence). The V and J ends lost 9 bases and 4 bases respectively, with 9 bases between them. The CDR3 reads CASRAFTEAFF. The DNA for the CDR3 is TGTGCCAGCAGGGCATTCACTGAAGCTTTCTTT.

The chain uses TRBV18 and TRBJ1-5; perhaps TRBD1 as D (5 bases). Germline V CDR1 and CDR2: KGHSH, LQKENI. The CDR3 has 15 amino acids. V gave up 1 base and J gave up 2 bases, with 9 bases separating them. The DNA of the CDR3 is TGTGCCAGCTCACCACAGGGAGGGGGCAATCAGCCCCAGCATTTT. Its translation is CASSPQGGGNQPQHF.

In its sample, this clone was seen a few times. Other DNA variants within this sample encode the same CDR3. The chain is built from TRBV4-3 and TRBJ2-1, with 14 nucleotides matching TRBD2. V lost 3 bases and J lost 7; bases outside the gene matches: 8. The CDR3 runs 17 residues. Per germline, CDR1 LGHNA and CDR2 YSLEER. Here the CDR3 DNA reads TGCGCCAGCAGCCAGAGAGAGGGACTAGCGGGAGTGAATGAGCAGTTCTTC. Translating it yields CASSQREGLAGVNEQFF.

J is TRBJ1-4 and V is TRBV19; the D is unclear. The germline V gene encodes CDR1 LNHDA and CDR2 SQIVND (reference sequence). This CDR3 has 11 residues. Trimming shortened V by 8 bases and J by 10 bases, and 11 bases separated the two germline ends. The chain's CDR3 is CASEEGGKLFF. In DNA form, the CDR3 reads TGTGCCAGTGAGGAGGGAGGAAAACTGTTTTTT.

This chain links TRBV19 with TRBJ2-1, with D perhaps TRBD1 (6 bases). The CDR3 contains 15 residues. V was trimmed by 5 bases and J by 4 bases, leaving 15 bases between them. CDR1 and CDR2 (germline): LNHDA, SQIVND (reference sequence). This CDR3 is CASSAGIDRYNEQFF. In DNA, the CDR3 is TGTGCCAGTAGTGCCGGCATCGACAGGTACAATGAGCAGTTCTTC.

The rearrangement uses TRBV4-1 and TRBJ2-1; 13 bases match TRBD2. The CDR3 runs 19 residues. V was pared by 1 base and J by 1 base, with 7 bases of the junction left unmatched. Germline loops: CDR1 MGHRA, CDR2 YSYEKL. The CDR3 coding sequence is TGCGCCAGCAGCCAAGGGGGACTAGCGGGAATTCGGTCCTACAATGAGCAGTTCTTC. It is translated as CASSQGGLAGIRSYNEQFF.